This is a list of T cell receptor beta chains from one sample in a study of cytomegalovirus exposure and HLA in healthy donors. Assay used: immunoSEQ multiplex PCR; TCRdb lists only in-frame clones, some missing. The sample has around 170,000 clones, more than 65% seen once; the top ten hold around 4%. The material sequenced was PBMCs. The receptors shown here come from a man aged 50-60 years in good health and CMV-seronegative. Each CDR3 is given with its conserved first and last residue.

TRBJ2-7	TRBV5-4	CASSSTPGPYEQYF
TRBJ1-1	TRBV6-4	CASSWTSTEAFF
TRBJ2-5	TRBV29-1	CSVGKPTKAQYF
TRBJ1-5	TRBV29-1	CSVGGFRNQPQHF
TRBJ2-7	TRBV6-6	CASTPRTGGEQYF
TRBJ2-3	TRBV19	CASSSGFTDTQYF
TRBJ1-1	TRBV4-3	CASSQDGTVSSEAFF
TRBJ1-3	TRBV9	CASSTRQGGSGNTIYF
TRBJ2-6	TRBV7-9	CSSAGRQEDSGANVLTF
TRBJ1-3	TRBV5-1	CASSPWTGRGGTIYF
TRBJ2-5	TRBV19	CASSIEGGGETQYF
TRBJ2-1	TRBV10-3	CAISPQDNEQFF
TRBJ1-2	TRBV7-3	CASSARQGANYGYTF
TRBJ2-5	TRBV5-1	CASSLQVRETQYF
TRBJ2-3	TRBV15	CATSRGDRPDADTQYF
.	TRBV5-4	CASSPPGGHEQYF
TRBJ2-3	TRBV6-5	CASSSGGFADTQYF
TRBJ2-5	TRBV5-1	CASSLWGLSQETQYF
TRBJ1-2	TRBV6-5	CASSQTGAYGYTF
TRBJ1-4	TRBV6-1	CASSPTEGAGEKLFF
TRBJ1-3	TRBV10-1	CASTDGGNTGNTIYF
TRBJ2-2	TRBV7-9	CASSPLDRVVLGTGELFF
TRBJ1-4	TRBV7-9	CASSSQGAVEKLFF
TRBJ1-2	TRBV5-6	CASSLEGGNYGYTF
TRBJ1-5	TRBV27	CASSLLTGGGQPQHF
TRBJ2-5	TRBV27	CASSLSQGVQETQYF
TRBJ2-1	TRBV7-2	CASSLIGGDNEQFF
TRBJ2-1	TRBV6-5	CASSPTSGGYEQFF
TRBJ2-3	TRBV2	CASSWSPDTQYF
TRBJ1-4	TRBV7-6	CASRTGTGNEKLFF
TRBJ2-2	TRBV11-3	CASSLQGFKGKLFF
TRBJ1-1	TRBV6-6	CASSYGEATEAFF
TRBJ2-5	TRBV7-7	CASSLGAGDTETQYF
TRBJ1-2	TRBV5-1	CASSFGANYGYTF
.	TRBV19	CASSLTGNSYEQYF